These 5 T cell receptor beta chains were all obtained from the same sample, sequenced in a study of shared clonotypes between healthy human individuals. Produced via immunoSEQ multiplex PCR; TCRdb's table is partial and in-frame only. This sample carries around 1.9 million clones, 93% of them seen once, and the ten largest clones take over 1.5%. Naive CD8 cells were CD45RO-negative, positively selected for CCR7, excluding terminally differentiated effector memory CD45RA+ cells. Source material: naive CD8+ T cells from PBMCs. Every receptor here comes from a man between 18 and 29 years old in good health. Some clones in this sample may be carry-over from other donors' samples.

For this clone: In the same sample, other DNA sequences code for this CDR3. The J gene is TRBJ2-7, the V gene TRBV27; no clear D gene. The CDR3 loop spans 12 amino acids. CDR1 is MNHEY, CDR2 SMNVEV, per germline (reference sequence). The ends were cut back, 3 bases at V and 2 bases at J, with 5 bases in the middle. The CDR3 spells CASSLSPYEQYF. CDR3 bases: TGTGCCAGCAGTTTGTCTCCCTACGAGCAGTACTTC.

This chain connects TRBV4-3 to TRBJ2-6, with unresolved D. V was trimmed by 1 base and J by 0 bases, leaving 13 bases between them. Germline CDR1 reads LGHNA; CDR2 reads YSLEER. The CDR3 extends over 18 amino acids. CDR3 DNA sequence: TGCGCCAGCAGCCAAGGGGTGCCATTCGGCTCTGGGGCCAACGTCCTGACTTTC. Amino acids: CASSQGVPFGSGANVLTF.

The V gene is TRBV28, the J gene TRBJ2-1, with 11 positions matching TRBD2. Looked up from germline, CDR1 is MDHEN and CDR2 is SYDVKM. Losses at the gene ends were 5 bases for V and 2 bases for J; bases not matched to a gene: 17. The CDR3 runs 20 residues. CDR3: CASSPATSGLAEGTYNEQFF. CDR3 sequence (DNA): TGTGCCAGCAGTCCCGCGACCTCGGGACTAGCGGAGGGAACCTACAATGAGCAGTTCTTC.

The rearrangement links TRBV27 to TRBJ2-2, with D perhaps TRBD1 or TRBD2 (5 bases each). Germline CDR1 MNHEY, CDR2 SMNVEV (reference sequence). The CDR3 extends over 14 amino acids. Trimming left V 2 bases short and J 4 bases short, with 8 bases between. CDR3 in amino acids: CASSLGTLTGELFF. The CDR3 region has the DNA TGTGCCAGCAGTTTAGGGACCCTCACCGGGGAGCTGTTTTTT.

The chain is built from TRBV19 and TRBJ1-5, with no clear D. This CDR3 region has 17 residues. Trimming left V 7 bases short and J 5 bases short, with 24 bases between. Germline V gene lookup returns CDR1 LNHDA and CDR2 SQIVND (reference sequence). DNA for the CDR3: TGTGCCAGTAATCCGTCGGGAAGGCGAAAGCCCCATCAGCCCCAGCATTTT. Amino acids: CASNPSGRRKPHQPQHF. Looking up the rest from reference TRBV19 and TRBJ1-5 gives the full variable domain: DGGITQSPKYLFRKEGQNVTLSCEQNLNHDAMYWYRQDPGQGLRLIYYSQIVNDFQKGDIAEGYSVSREKKESFPLTVTSAQKNPTAFYLCASNPSGRRKPHQPQHFGDGTRLSIL.